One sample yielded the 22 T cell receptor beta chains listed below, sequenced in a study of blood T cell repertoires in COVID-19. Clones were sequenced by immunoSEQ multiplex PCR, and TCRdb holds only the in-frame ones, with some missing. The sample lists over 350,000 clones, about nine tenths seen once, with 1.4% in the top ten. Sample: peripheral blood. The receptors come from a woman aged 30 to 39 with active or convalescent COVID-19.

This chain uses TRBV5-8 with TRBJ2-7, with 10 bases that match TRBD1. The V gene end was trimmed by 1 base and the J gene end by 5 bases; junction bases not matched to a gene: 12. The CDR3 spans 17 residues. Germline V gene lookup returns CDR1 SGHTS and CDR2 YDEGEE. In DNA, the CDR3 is TGTGCCAGCAGCTTGAAGCCGGGACAGGGGACACGGAACGAGCAGTACTTC. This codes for CASSLKPGQGTRNEQYF.

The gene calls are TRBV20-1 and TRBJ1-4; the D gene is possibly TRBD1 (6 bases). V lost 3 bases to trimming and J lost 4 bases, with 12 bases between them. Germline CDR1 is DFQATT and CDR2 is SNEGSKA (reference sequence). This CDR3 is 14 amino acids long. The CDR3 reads CSASGQGINEKLFF. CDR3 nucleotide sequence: TGCAGTGCTAGTGGGCAGGGGATTAATGAAAAACTGTTTTTT.

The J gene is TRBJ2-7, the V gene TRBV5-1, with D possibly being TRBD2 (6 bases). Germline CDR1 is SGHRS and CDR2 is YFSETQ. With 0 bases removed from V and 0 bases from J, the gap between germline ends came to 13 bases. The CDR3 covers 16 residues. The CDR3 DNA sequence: TGCGCCAGCAGCTTGGCCCGATACGGGGGCTCCTACGAGCAGTACTTC. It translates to CASSLARYGGSYEQYF.

The CDR3 region has the DNA TGCGCCAGCAGCCCCCGCGTCAGCACAGATACGCAGTATTTT. Residues: CASSPRVSTDTQYF. The J gene is TRBJ2-3, the V gene TRBV5-1; D uncertain. V dropped 4 bases and J dropped 0 bases, with 9 bases sitting between them. This CDR3 comprises 14 residues. Germline CDR1 SGHRS, CDR2 YFSETQ.

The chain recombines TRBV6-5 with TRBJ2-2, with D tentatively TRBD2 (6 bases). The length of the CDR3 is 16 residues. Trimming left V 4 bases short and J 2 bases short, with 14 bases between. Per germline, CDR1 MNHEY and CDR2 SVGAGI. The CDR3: CASSSPAGGNTGELFF. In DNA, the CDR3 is TGTGCCAGCAGTTCCCCCGCCGGGGGAAACACCGGGGAGCTGTTTTTT.

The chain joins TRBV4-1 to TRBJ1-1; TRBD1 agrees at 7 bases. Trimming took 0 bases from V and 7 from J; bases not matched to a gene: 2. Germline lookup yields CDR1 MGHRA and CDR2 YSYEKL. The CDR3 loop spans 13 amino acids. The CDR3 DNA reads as TGCGCCAGCAGCCAAGACCGGGACAGTGAAGCTTTCTTT. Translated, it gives CASSQDRDSEAFF.

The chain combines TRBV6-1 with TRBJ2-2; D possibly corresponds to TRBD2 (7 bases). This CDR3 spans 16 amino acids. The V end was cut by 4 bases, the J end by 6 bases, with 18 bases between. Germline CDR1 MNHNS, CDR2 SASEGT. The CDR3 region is CASSGFGGARAGELFF. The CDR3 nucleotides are TGTGCCAGCAGTGGATTTGGGGGGGCCCGAGCCGGGGAGCTGTTTTTT.

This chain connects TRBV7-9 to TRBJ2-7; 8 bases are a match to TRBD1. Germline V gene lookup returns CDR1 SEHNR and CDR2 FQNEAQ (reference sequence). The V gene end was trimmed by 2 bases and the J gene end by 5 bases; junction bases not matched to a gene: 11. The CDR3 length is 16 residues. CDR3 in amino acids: CASSLTQWGQVDEQYF. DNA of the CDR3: TGTGCCAGCAGCTTAACGCAATGGGGACAGGTGGACGAGCAGTACTTC.

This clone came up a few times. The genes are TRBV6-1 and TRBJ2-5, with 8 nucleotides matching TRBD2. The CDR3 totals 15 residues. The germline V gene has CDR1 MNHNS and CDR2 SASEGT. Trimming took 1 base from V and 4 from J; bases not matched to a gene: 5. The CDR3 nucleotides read TGTGCCAGCAGTGAAGGAGATCGGGGGGGAGAGACCCAGTACTTC. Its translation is CASSEGDRGGETQYF.

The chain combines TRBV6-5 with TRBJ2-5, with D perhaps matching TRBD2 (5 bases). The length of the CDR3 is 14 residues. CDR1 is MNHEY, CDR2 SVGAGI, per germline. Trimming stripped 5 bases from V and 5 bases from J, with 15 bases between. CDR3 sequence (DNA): TGTGCCAGCAGTACACGGGGTGGGCGCGAGACCCAGTACTTC. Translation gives CASSTRGGRETQYF.

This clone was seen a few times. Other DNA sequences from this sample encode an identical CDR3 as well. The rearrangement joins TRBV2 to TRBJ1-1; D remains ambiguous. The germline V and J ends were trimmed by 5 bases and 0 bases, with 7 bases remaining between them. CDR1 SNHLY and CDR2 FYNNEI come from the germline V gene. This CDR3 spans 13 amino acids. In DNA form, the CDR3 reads TGTGCCAGCAGTCTGAGTATGAACACTGAAGCTTTCTTT. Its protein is CASSLSMNTEAFF.

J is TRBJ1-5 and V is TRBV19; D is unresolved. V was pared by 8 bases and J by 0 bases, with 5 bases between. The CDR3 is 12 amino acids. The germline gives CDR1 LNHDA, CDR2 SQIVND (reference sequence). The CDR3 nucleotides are TGTGCCAGTTCAGTTAGCAATCAGCCCCAGCATTTT. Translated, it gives CASSVSNQPQHF.

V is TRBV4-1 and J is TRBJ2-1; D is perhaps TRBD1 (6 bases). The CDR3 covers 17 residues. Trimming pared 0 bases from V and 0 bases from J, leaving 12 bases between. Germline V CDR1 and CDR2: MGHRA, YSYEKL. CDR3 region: CASSQEPGQSSYNEQFF. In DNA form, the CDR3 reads TGCGCCAGCAGCCAAGAACCTGGACAGAGCTCCTACAATGAGCAGTTCTTC.

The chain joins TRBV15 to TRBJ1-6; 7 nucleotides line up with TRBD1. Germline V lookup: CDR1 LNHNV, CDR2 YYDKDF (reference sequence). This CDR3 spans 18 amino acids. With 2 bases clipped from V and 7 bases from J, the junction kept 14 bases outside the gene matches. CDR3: CATSRSILRDSYNSPLHF. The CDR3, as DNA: TGTGCCACCAGCAGATCGATATTAAGGGACAGTTACAATTCACCCCTCCACTTT. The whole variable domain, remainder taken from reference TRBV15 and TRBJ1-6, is DAMVIQNPRYQVTQFGKPVTLSCSQTLNHNVMYWYQQKSSQAPKLLFHYYDKDFNNEADTPDNFQSRRPNTSFCFLDIRSPGLGDTAMYLCATSRSILRDSYNSPLHFGNGTRLTVT.

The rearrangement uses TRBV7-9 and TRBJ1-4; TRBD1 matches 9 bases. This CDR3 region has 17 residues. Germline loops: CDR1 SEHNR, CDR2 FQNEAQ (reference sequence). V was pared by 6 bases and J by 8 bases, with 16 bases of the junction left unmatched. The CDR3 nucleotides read TGTGCCAGCAGTCTCCGGGACAGGGACCGCTTAGTGGAAAAACTGTTTTTT. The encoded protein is CASSLRDRDRLVEKLFF.

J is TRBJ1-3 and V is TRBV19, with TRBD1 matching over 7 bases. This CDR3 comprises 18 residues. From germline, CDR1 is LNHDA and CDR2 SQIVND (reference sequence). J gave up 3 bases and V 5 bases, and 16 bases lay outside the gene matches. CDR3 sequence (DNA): TGTGCCAGTAGTCCTACGGGACAGTCGATCGGGTTTGGAAACACCATATATTTT. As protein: CASSPTGQSIGFGNTIYF.

The CDR3 nucleotides read TGTGCCACCAGCAGAGGAAGACCGGACAGCACGAGCTCCTACGAGCAGTACTTC. Its translation is CATSRGRPDSTSSYEQYF. The V call is TRBV15, the J call TRBJ2-7, with TRBD1 as a possible D gene (6 bases). CDR1 and CDR2 (germline): LNHNV, YYDKDF (reference sequence). CDR3 length: 18 amino acids. Trimming shortened V by 1 base and J by 0 bases, and 19 bases separated the two germline ends.

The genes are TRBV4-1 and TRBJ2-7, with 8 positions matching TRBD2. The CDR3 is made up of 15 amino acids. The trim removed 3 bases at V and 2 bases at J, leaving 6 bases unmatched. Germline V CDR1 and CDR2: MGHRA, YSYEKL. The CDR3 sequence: CASSHPAGATYEQYF. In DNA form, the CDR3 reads TGCGCCAGCAGCCATCCAGCGGGAGCGACCTACGAGCAGTACTTC.

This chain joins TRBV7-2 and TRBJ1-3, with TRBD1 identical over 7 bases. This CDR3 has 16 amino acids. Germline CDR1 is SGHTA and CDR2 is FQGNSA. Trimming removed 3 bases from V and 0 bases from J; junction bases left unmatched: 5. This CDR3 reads CASSFKGAGSGNTIYF. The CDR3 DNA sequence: TGTGCCAGCAGCTTTAAGGGGGCTGGCTCTGGAAACACCATATATTTT.

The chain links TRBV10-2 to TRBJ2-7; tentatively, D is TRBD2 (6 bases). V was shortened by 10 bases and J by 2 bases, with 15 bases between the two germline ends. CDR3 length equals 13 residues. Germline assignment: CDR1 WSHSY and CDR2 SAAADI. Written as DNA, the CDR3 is TGCGCCACCTCCCTAGCGATAACCTACGAGCAGTACTTC. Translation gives CATSLAITYEQYF.

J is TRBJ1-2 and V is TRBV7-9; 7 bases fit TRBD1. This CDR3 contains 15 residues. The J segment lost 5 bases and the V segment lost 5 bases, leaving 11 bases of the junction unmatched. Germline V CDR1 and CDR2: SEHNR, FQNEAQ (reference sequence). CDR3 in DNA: TGTGCCAGCAGCCCTCGGACAGGAAGAGGGTATGGCTACACCTTC. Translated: CASSPRTGRGYGYTF.

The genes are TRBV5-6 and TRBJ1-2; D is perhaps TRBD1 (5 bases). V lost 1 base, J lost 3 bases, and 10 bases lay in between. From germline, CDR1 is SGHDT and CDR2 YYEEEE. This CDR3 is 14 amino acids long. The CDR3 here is CASSLIRAHYGYTF. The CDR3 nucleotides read TGTGCCAGCAGCTTGATCAGGGCACACTATGGCTACACCTTC. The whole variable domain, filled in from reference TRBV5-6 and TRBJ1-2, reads DAGVTQSPTHLIKTRGQQVTLRCSPKSGHDTVSWYQQALGQGPQFIFQYYEEEERQRGNFPDRFSGHQFPNYSSELNVNALLLGDSALYLCASSLIRAHYGYTFGSGTRLTVV.